Following are 3 T cell receptor beta chains from one sample sequenced in a study of shared clonotypes between healthy human individuals. Some clones are missing from TCRdb's copy, which holds only in-frame ones; the method was immunoSEQ multiplex PCR. The table lists about 2 million clones, 95% of them singletons, with 0.13% in the top ten. The sequenced sample consisted of naive CD4+ T cells sorted from blood. Subset specified: CD45RA+ positively selected. The receptors stem from a man younger than 35 in good health.

This rearrangement joins TRBV29-1 to TRBJ1-6; D uncertain. CDR1 and CDR2 (germline): SQVTM, ANQGSEA. The CDR3 is made up of 10 amino acids. The germline V and J ends were trimmed by 4 bases and 7 bases, with 2 bases remaining between them. The CDR3 spells CSVVNSPLHF. The CDR3 coding sequence is TGCAGCGTTGTGAATTCACCCCTCCACTTT.

This chain connects TRBV5-1 to TRBJ2-5, with 8 bases that match TRBD1. The CDR3 runs to 15 residues. V trimming: 0 bases; J trimming: 4 bases; junction bases outside the gene matches: 5. The germline gives CDR1 SGHRS, CDR2 YFSETQ. CDR3 in amino acids: CASSLEAGGPETQYF. The CDR3 DNA sequence: TGCGCCAGCAGCTTGGAGGCAGGGGGCCCAGAGACCCAGTACTTC.

V is TRBV5-1 and J is TRBJ2-7; D possibly corresponds to TRBD1 (5 bases). CDR3 length: 12 residues. The V end lost 4 bases, the J end lost 4 bases, and 9 bases lay between the germline ends. The germline gives CDR1 SGHRS, CDR2 YFSETQ. The CDR3 DNA sequence: TGCGCCAGCAGCATCAACAGGTACGAGCAGTACTTC. It is translated as CASSINRYEQYF.